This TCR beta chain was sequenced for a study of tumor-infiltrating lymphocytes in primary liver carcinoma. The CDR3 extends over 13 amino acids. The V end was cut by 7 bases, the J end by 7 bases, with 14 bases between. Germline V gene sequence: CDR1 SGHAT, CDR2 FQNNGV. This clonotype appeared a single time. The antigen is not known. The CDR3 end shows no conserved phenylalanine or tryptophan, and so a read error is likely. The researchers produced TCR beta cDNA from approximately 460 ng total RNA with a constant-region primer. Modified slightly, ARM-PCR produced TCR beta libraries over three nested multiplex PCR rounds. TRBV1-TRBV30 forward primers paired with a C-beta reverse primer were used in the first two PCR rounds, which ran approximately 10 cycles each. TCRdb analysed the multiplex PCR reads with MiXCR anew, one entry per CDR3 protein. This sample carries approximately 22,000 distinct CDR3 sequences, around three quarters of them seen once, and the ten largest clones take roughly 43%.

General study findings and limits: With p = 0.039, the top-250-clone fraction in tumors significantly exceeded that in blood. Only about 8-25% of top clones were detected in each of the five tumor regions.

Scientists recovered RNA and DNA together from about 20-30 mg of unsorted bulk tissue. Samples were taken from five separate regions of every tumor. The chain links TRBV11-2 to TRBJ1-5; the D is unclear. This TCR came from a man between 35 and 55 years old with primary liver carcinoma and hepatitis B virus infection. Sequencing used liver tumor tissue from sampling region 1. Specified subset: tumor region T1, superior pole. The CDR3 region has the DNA TGTGCCAGCAACTTTGATGGCGGACAGCCCCAGCATTTA. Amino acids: CASNFDGGQPQHL.